This T cell receptor (beta chain) comes out of a study of shared clonotypes between healthy human individuals. Overall study findings and caveats: Represented genetic and exposure-history diversity was restricted by having few donors.

The protocol was immunoSEQ multiplex PCR, while the TCRdb copy is restricted to in-frame clones and leaves out a portion. The sample has about 530,000 clones, over 60% seen once. The length of the CDR3 is 17 residues. Trimming cost V 2 bases and J 8 bases, with 22 bases left between them. CDR1 and CDR2 from the germline V gene are SGHTA and FQGNSA. About this clone: Its cognate antigen is unknown.

The receptor was derived from a woman in her thirties or forties in good health. Some clones in this sample may be carry-over from other donors' samples. The chain carries TRBV7-2 and TRBJ2-1; perhaps TRBD2 as D (5 bases). Sequenced input: PBMCs. The CDR3 DNA reads TGTGCCAGCAGCTTACCACAACATAACGGGCGGAGGTATGAGCAGTTCTTC. It is translated as CASSLPQHNGRRYEQFF.